Shown below are 10 T cell receptor beta chains from a single sample sequenced in a study of tumor-infiltrating lymphocytes in localized non-small cell lung cancer. Assay: immunoSEQ multiplex PCR; the TCRdb copy retains only in-frame clones and omits some. Here the sample spans 13,000 to 15,000 clones, around two thirds being singletons. What was sequenced was uninvolved lung tissue not adjacent to the tumor. These receptors were collected from a human donor with non-small cell lung cancer.

This clone has more than one count but fewer than ten. The rearrangement uses TRBV27 and TRBJ2-7, with TRBD1 matching over 10 bases. There are 17 residues in the CDR3. V shed 3 bases, J shed 4 bases, and the junction held 12 bases outside the gene matches. CDR1 MNHEY and CDR2 SMNVEV come from the germline V gene (reference sequence). The CDR3 sequence is CASSFDGAGQGFYEQYF. The CDR3 bases are TGTGCCAGCAGTTTCGACGGAGCGGGACAGGGGTTTTACGAGCAGTACTTC.

This clone is a singleton in its sample. J is TRBJ2-1 and V is TRBV29-1; D gene uncertain. The CDR3 is made up of 13 amino acids. Germline assignment: CDR1 SQVTM and CDR2 ANQGSEA. Trimming pared 3 bases from V and 0 bases from J, leaving 6 bases between. This chain's CDR3 is CSVDERSYNEQFF. CDR3 bases: TGCAGCGTTGACGAGCGCTCCTACAATGAGCAGTTCTTC.

The chain joins TRBV12-2 to TRBJ1-5; the table's D call, TRBD1, has no DNA check behind it. TRBV12-2 is designated a pseudogene. This CDR3 is built from 17 residues. CDR3 amino acids: CASRWWDREYSSQPQHF. CDR3 in DNA: TGTGCAAGTCGCTGGTGGGACAGGGAATATTCTAGTCAGCCCCAGCATTTT.

This clone was observed once. V gene TRBV5-6 combines with J gene TRBJ1-2; no definite D call. The CDR3 is 11 amino acids. V lost 2 bases, J lost 5 bases, and 4 bases lay in between. Germline V gene data show CDR1 as SGHDT and CDR2 as YYEEEE. This chain's CDR3 is CASSFGYGYTF. The CDR3 coding sequence is TGTGCCAGCAGCTTCGGGTATGGCTACACCTTC.

The J gene is TRBJ2-3, the V gene TRBV7-9, with 10 bases lining up with TRBD2. The V and J ends lost 5 bases and 1 base, in that order; junction bases with no gene match: 9. The germline V gene has CDR1 SEHNR and CDR2 FQNEAQ (reference sequence). This CDR3 comprises 17 residues. The CDR3 coding sequence is TGTGCCAGCAGCCGACCTAGCGGGGGCCCAGGCACAGATACGCAGTATTTT. As protein: CASSRPSGGPGTDTQYF.

The CDR3 DNA is TGTGCCAGCACTTATATGAAAGGGATCACCGGGGAGCTGTTTTTT. Amino acid sequence: CASTYMKGITGELFF. J is TRBJ2-2 and V is TRBV5-8; D remains unclear. In germline, CDR1 is SGHTS, CDR2 YDEGEE. V lost 6 bases to trimming and J lost 4 bases, with 16 bases between them. This CDR3 is built from 15 residues.

The CDR3 loop is CASSRGDTYGYTF. CDR3 nucleotide sequence: TGTGCCAGCAGTAGGGGGGACACCTATGGCTACACCTTC. The chain links TRBV7-9 to TRBJ1-2, with D possibly matching TRBD1 (6 bases). Trimming removed 6 bases from V and 4 bases from J, with 12 bases in between. The CDR3 consists of 13 residues. Looked up from germline, CDR1 is SEHNR and CDR2 is FQNEAQ (reference sequence). The entire variable domain, with the rest obtained from reference TRBV7-9 and TRBJ1-2, is as follows: DTGVSQNPRHKITKRGQNVTFRCDPISEHNRLYWYRQTLGQGPEFLTYFQNEAQLEKSRLLSDRFSAERPKGSFSTLEIQRTEQGDSAMYLCASSRGDTYGYTFGSGTRLTVV.

This clone has just a few counts. The junction shows a germline mismatch at one end, possibly a read error. The CDR3 protein is CASTLGEVSRTEAFF. CDR3 coding DNA: TGTGCCAGCACCTTAGGAGAGGTTAGTAGAACTGAAGCTTTCTTT. This rearrangement joins TRBV11-2 to TRBJ1-1; no reliable D call. This CDR3 has 15 amino acids. Germline V gene lookup returns CDR1 SGHAT and CDR2 FQNNGV.

V is TRBV19 and J is TRBJ1-2, with 7 bases identical to TRBD1. Germline assignment: CDR1 LNHDA and CDR2 SQIVND (reference sequence). With 6 bases clipped from V and 1 base from J, the junction kept 5 bases outside the gene matches. The CDR3 is made up of 14 amino acids. CDR3 sequence: CASRRDSLNYGYTF. The CDR3 coding sequence is TGTGCCAGTAGGCGGGACAGCCTTAACTATGGCTACACCTTC.

This clone was recorded only once. V and J are TRBV5-4 and TRBJ2-1; 7 bases are shared with TRBD2. The germline V gene encodes CDR1 SGHNT and CDR2 YYREEE (reference sequence). The CDR3 runs to 15 residues. V lost 5 bases to trimming and J lost 1 base; unmatched junction nucleotides: 6. The CDR3 region has the DNA TGTGCCAGCAGACCTGAGCGGGATTCCTACAATGAGCAGTTCTTC. Protein: CASRPERDSYNEQFF. Combining the CDR3 with reference TRBV5-4 and TRBJ2-1 gives the whole variable domain ETGVTQSPTHLIKTRGQQVTLRCSSQSGHNTVSWYQQALGQGPQFIFQYYREEENGRGNFPPRFSGLQFPNYSSELNVNALELDDSALYLCASRPERDSYNEQFFGPGTRLTVL.